This T cell receptor beta chain originates from a study of PD-1 blockade in classical Hodgkin lymphoma. The data were produced by immunoSEQ multiplex PCR, yet TCRdb's version contains in-frame clones alone and is incomplete. The sample yields roughly 81,000 clones, 80% to 95% seen once. Findings and caveats of the study: Patients with a complete response exhibited baseline diversity comparable to newly diagnosed patients. With respect to the repertoire differences, their causes, possibly disease activity or prior therapy, remain undefined.

Comments on this clone: What it binds is not known.

Relapse was seen in all patients after autologous stem cell transplantation, and brentuximab vedotin exposure was variable. Relapsed/refractory classical Hodgkin lymphoma patients had complete, partial or progressive responses. CDR3 size: 19 residues. Germline V lookup: CDR1 SGHRS, CDR2 YFSETQ. The junction had 9 bases not matched to a gene; V was cut back by 0 bases and J by 0 bases. This sample comprised peripheral blood mononuclear cells (PBMCs), obtained before the second cycle of nivolumab. This clonotype was obtained from a human donor with classical Hodgkin lymphoma. The rearrangement joins TRBV5-1 to TRBJ2-3, with 11 bases identical to TRBD2. CDR3 DNA sequence: TGCGCCAGCAGCTTGGACCTAGCGGGAGGAACTACTAGCACAGATACGCAGTATTTT. It codes for CASSLDLAGGTTSTDTQYF. The variable domain in full, with the rest retrieved from reference TRBV5-1 and TRBJ2-3, is KAGVTQTPRYLIKTRGQQVTLSCSPISGHRSVSWYQQTPGQGLQFLFEYFSETQRNKGNFPGRFSGRQFSNSRSEMNVSTLELGDSALYLCASSLDLAGGTTSTDTQYFGPGTRLTVL.